This entry lists 26 T cell receptor beta chains sequenced from one sample in a study of T cell repertoires in cytomegalovirus infection. TCRdb reprocessed the reads with MiXCR, giving one entry per CDR3 protein. This table has fewer than 300,000 distinct CDR3 sequences, over 20% appearing once. The specimen sequenced was PBMCs. These receptors originate from a human donor in good health (CMV status not recorded). Some clones in this sample may be carry-over from other donors' samples.

The rearrangement links TRBV10-3 to TRBJ2-7; D perhaps matches TRBD1 (6 bases). Germline V gene data show CDR1 as ENHRY and CDR2 as SYGVKD. The CDR3 totals 15 residues. The CDR3 here is CTTRDILSPSYEQYF. In DNA, the CDR3 is TGTACAACCCGGGACATCCTTTCCCCCTCCTACGAGCAGTACTTC.

This clonotype has a count of ten or more. The V call is TRBV28, the J call TRBJ1-5; no definite D call. The germline gives CDR1 MDHEN, CDR2 SYDVKM. Between the trimmed V and J ends, which lost 7 bases and 0 bases, there was a span of 16 bases. The CDR3 runs to 16 residues. CDR3 sequence reads: CASTLTGSGSNQPQHF. The CDR3 nucleotides read TGTGCCAGCACCCTGACGGGTTCAGGTAGCAATCAGCCCCAGCATTTT.

This clonotype came up a few times. The V call is TRBV5-4, the J call TRBJ1-2, with D unresolved. The V gene's germline CDR1 is SGHNT and CDR2 YYREEE (reference sequence). The CDR3 is 14 amino acids. V was cut by 3 bases and J by 0 bases, with 9 bases left in between. The CDR3 nucleotides read TGTGCCAGCAGCTCCCCCCAGCCTAACTATGGCTACACCTTC. Its translation is CASSSPQPNYGYTF.

This clonotype appeared many times. This chain links TRBV7-8 with TRBJ2-6, with 8 bases identical to TRBD2. This CDR3 region has 17 residues. V was pared by 5 bases and J by 1 base, with 7 bases of the junction left unmatched. Looked up from germline, CDR1 is SGHVS and CDR2 is FQNEAQ. CDR3 region: CASSPTSGLSGANVLTF. CDR3 bases: TGTGCCAGCAGCCCAACTAGCGGCTTATCTGGGGCCAACGTCCTGACTTTC.

The V call is TRBV19, the J call TRBJ2-1; 10 bases agree with TRBD2. CDR1 is LNHDA, CDR2 SQIVND, per germline (reference sequence). After removal of 3 bases from V and 8 bases from J, the junction contained 1 base not matched to a gene. CDR3 size: 13 residues. CDR3 protein: CASSMLAGDEQFF. The CDR3 nucleotides are TGTGCCAGTAGTATGCTAGCGGGAGATGAGCAGTTCTTC.

The gene calls are TRBV27 and TRBJ1-3, with D perhaps TRBD1 (6 bases). This CDR3 has 17 amino acids. Looked up from germline, CDR1 is MNHEY and CDR2 is SMNVEV (reference sequence). V was cut by 4 bases and J by 0 bases, with 16 bases left in between. The CDR3 DNA reads TGTGCCAGCAGTTCCGATACGACAGGCCGCTCTGGAAACACCATATATTTT. Its protein is CASSSDTTGRSGNTIYF.

This chain links TRBV5-6 with TRBJ2-3; weak D call: TRBD1 (6 bases). The V gene lost 4 bases and the J gene lost 6 bases, with 18 bases spanning the gap. This CDR3 region has 15 residues. Germline CDR1 reads SGHDT; CDR2 reads YYEEEE. The CDR3 DNA reads as TGTGCCAGCAGCCTGATGGGGGCCTCTGGGGATACGCAGTATTTT. Protein product: CASSLMGASGDTQYF.

This clonotype occurred many times. A read error may account for a junction end that differs from germline. This chain uses TRBV7-2 with TRBJ1-5, with D perhaps TRBD1 (5 bases). The V gene's germline CDR1 is SGHTA and CDR2 FQGNSA. CDR3 size: 15 residues. CDR3 residues: CASSLAQGFRQPQHF. CDR3 sequence (DNA): TGTGCCAGCAGCCTAGCGCAGGGTTTTCGTCAGCCCCAGCATTTT.

V usage is TRBV28 and J usage is TRBJ2-1; D is uncertain. The CDR3 runs 15 residues. The V gene's germline CDR1 is MDHEN and CDR2 SYDVKM. V lost 6 bases to trimming and J lost 8 bases, with 20 bases between them. DNA for the CDR3: TGTGCCAGCAGCCTCCGGGCCCTCCGGCGGCATGAGCAGTTCTTC. Encoded protein: CASSLRALRRHEQFF. Full variable domain (missing parts from reference TRBV28 and TRBJ2-1): DVKVTQSSRYLVKRTGEKVFLECVQDMDHENMFWYRQDPGLGLRLIYFSYDVKMKEKGDIPEGYSVSREKKERFSLILESASTNQTSMYLCASSLRALRRHEQFFGPGTRLTVL.

This clonotype was detected ten times or more. The J gene is TRBJ2-6, the V gene TRBV7-2; TRBD1 might be the D (6 bases). Germline V gives CDR1 SGHTA, CDR2 FQGNSA. Trimming cost V 11 bases and J 2 bases, with 13 bases left between them. The CDR3 consists of 14 residues. The CDR3 DNA sequence: TGTGCCGGGGGAACAGGGACTGGGGCCAACGTCCTGACTTTC. Translating gives CAGGTGTGANVLTF.

This clonotype was recorded a few times. The rearrangement uses TRBV20-1 and TRBJ2-7, with D hard to call. CDR1 is DFQATT, CDR2 SNEGSKA, per germline (reference sequence). This CDR3 region has 12 residues. Trimming removed 7 bases at V and 2 bases at J, with 12 bases between. In nucleotides, the CDR3 is TGCAGTGTGGATAGTCCAACCTACGAGCAGTACTTC. This gives the protein CSVDSPTYEQYF.

This clonotype occurred once. This rearrangement joins TRBV4-2 to TRBJ2-7; 9 nucleotides agree with TRBD1. This CDR3 spans 20 amino acids. Unmatched junction bases numbered 19, after V lost 0 bases and J lost 4 bases. Germline assignment: CDR1 LGHNA and CDR2 YNFKEQ. Written as DNA, the CDR3 is TGTGCCAGCAGCCAAGATCTTGGGGAACCCCGACAGGGGGTCCATTACGAGCAGTACTTC. Protein product: CASSQDLGEPRQGVHYEQYF.

This clonotype turned up a few times. The rearrangement uses TRBV28 and TRBJ2-7; D is unclear. CDR1 MDHEN and CDR2 SYDVKM come from the germline V gene. The CDR3 contains 13 residues. V was pared by 2 bases and J by 0 bases, with 5 bases between. The CDR3 region has the DNA TGTGCCAGCAGTTTAGGCTACTCCTACGAGCAGTACTTC. Translation gives CASSLGYSYEQYF.

The genes are TRBV6-2 or TRBV6-3 and TRBJ2-7; tentative D call: TRBD2 (5 bases). V lost 5 bases, J lost 3 bases, and 11 bases lay in between. The CDR3 totals 13 residues. The germline V gene encodes CDR1 MNHEY and CDR2 SVGEGT. The CDR3 DNA is TGTGCCAGCAGTGAAGTCGGAGGCTACGAGCAGTACTTC. Amino acids: CASSEVGGYEQYF.

This clonotype was recorded a few times. The gene calls are TRBV27 and TRBJ2-1; 10 nucleotides agree with TRBD1. J was trimmed by 10 bases and V by 1 base; bases with no gene match: 7. CDR3 length: 15 amino acids. Germline V CDR1 and CDR2: MNHEY, SMNVEV (reference sequence). In nucleotides, the CDR3 is TGTGCCAGCAGTTTATACGGGACAGGGGCGAGGGAGCAGTTCTTC. This sequence encodes CASSLYGTGAREQFF.

This chain uses TRBV7-6 with TRBJ2-7; TRBD1 or TRBD2 may be the D gene (5 bases each). The CDR3 sequence is 16 residues long. Trimming took 6 bases from V and 0 from J, leaving 18 bases between them. Looked up from germline, CDR1 is SGHVS and CDR2 is FNYEAQ. CDR3 in DNA: TGTGCCAGCAGTCGATCCGGGACCCGGAGCTCCTACGAGCAGTACTTC. It encodes CASSRSGTRSSYEQYF.

This clonotype showed up many times. The rearrangement uses TRBV7-2 and TRBJ2-3; 7 bases are shared with TRBD2. V lost 3 bases, J lost 1 base, and 4 bases stayed unmatched. This CDR3 comprises 15 residues. From germline, CDR1 is SGHTA and CDR2 FQGNSA. In DNA, the CDR3 is TGTGCCAGCAGCTTCGGAGGGAGGGGCACAGATACGCAGTATTTT. Translated: CASSFGGRGTDTQYF.

There are many counts of this clonotype. The V and J genes are TRBV7-2 and TRBJ1-2, with TRBD1 matching over 9 bases. Germline loops: CDR1 SGHTA, CDR2 FQGNSA. Losses at the gene ends were 5 bases for V and 3 bases for J; bases not matched to a gene: 4. The CDR3 has 14 amino acids. CDR3 sequence (DNA): TGTGCCAGCAGCCTACAGGGGGCGGACTATGGCTACACCTTC. It encodes CASSLQGADYGYTF.

This clonotype was detected a few times. The rearrangement links TRBV28 to TRBJ2-2; D might be TRBD2 (6 bases). The CDR3 has 14 amino acids. Germline CDR1 is MDHEN and CDR2 is SYDVKM. The V and J ends lost 5 bases and 4 bases respectively, with 11 bases between them. The CDR3 nucleotides read TGTGCCAGCAGTACGGGAGCGGTCACCGGGGAGCTGTTTTTT. This gives the protein CASSTGAVTGELFF.

This clonotype was seen many times. The CDR3 DNA sequence: TGTGCCAGCATGCCGACGGGGGGCGGCAATCAGCCCCAGCATTTT. Its translation: CASMPTGGGNQPQHF. The rearrangement uses TRBV28 and TRBJ1-5, with D perhaps matching TRBD1 (6 bases). This CDR3 has 15 amino acids. Germline V lookup: CDR1 MDHEN, CDR2 SYDVKM. V shed 7 bases and J shed 2 bases, with 15 bases lying between them.

This clonotype was observed a handful of times. CDR3 protein: CASSPQGAGGNQPQHF. For the CDR3, the DNA is TGTGCCAGCAGTCCTCAGGGGGCCGGAGGCAATCAGCCCCAGCATTTT. The genes are TRBV6-2 or TRBV6-3 and TRBJ1-5; TRBD1 matches at 8 bases. Trimming removed 5 bases from V and 2 bases from J; junction bases left unmatched: 8. Germline V lookup: CDR1 MNHEY, CDR2 SVGEGT. The CDR3 is 16 amino acids.

The chain uses TRBV20-1 and TRBJ1-5; 7 bases match TRBD1. The length of the CDR3 is 15 residues. Germline values: CDR1 DFQATT, CDR2 SNEGSKA (reference sequence). J lost 4 bases, V lost 4 bases, and 10 bases had no gene match. The CDR3 here is CSAKLPGGGNQPQHF. The CDR3 nucleotides are TGCAGTGCTAAACTGCCAGGGGGAGGGAATCAGCCCCAGCATTTT.

Only a few counts were recorded for this clonotype. This rearrangement joins TRBV18 to TRBJ2-4, with no clear D. Trimming cost V 6 bases and J 8 bases, with 14 bases left between them. Germline V lookup: CDR1 KGHSH, CDR2 LQKENI. This CDR3 is built from 13 residues. In nucleotides, the CDR3 is TGTGCCAGCTCGCGAGCAGGTTTGGACATTCAGTACTTC. Translated, it gives CASSRAGLDIQYF.

This clonotype has a count of ten or more. This chain links TRBV12-3 or TRBV12-4 with TRBJ1-3; D call uncertain. The CDR3 contains 15 residues. The ends were cut back, 1 base at V and 2 bases at J, with 9 bases in the middle. This chain's CDR3 is CASSLGTKPGNTIYF. CDR3 DNA sequence: TGTGCCAGCAGTTTAGGGACGAAGCCTGGAAACACCATATATTTT.

A remark on this clonotype: A read error may explain this, as a much larger clone is one base away. V and J are TRBV7-4 and TRBJ2-5; D ambiguous. Trimming removed 3 bases from V and 0 bases from J, with 5 bases in between. Germline CDR1 reads SGHVT; CDR2 reads SQSDAQ. CDR3 length equals 13 residues. Written as DNA, the CDR3 is TGTGCCAGCAGCTTTCACAACCAAGAGACCCAGTACTTC. Amino acid sequence: CASSFHNQETQYF.

This rearrangement joins TRBV27 to TRBJ2-3; D may match TRBD1 or TRBD2 (6 bases each). Trimming stripped 3 bases from V and 10 bases from J, with 23 bases between. In germline, CDR1 is MNHEY, CDR2 SMNVEV (reference sequence). The CDR3 is 16 residues long. The CDR3 spells CASSFPRASGAMSQYF. The CDR3 nucleotides read TGTGCCAGCAGTTTCCCTCGGGCCTCGGGGGCGATGTCGCAGTATTTT.